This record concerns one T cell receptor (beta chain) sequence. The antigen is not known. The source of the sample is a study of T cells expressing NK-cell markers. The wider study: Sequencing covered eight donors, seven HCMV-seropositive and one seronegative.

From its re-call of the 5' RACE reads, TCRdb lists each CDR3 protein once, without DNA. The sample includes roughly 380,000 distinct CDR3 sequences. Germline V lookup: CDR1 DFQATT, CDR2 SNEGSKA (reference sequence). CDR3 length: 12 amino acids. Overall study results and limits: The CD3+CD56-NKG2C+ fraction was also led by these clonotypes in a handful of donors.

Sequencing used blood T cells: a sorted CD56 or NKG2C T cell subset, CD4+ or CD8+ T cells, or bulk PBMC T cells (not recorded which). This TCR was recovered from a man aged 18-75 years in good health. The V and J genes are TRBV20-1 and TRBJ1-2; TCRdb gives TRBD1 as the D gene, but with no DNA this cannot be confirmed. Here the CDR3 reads CSATRGGYGYTF.